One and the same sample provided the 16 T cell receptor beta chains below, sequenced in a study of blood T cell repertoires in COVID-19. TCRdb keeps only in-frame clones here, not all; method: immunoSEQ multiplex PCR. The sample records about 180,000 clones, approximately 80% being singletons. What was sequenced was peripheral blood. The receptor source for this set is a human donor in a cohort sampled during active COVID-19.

CDR3 nucleotide sequence: TGTGCCAGCAGTGCATCCAGCTATGGCTACACCTTC. Translating it yields CASSASSYGYTF. This chain connects TRBV2 to TRBJ1-2; D gene ambiguous. Germline V gene sequence: CDR1 SNHLY, CDR2 FYNNEI. Trimming removed 4 bases from V and 4 bases from J, with 7 bases in between. The CDR3 consists of 12 residues.

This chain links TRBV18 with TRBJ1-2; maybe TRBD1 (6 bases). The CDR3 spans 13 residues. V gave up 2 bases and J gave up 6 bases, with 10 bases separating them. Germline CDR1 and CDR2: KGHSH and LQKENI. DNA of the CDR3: TGTGCCAGCTCACCAGCAGGGGTCGATGGCTACACCTTC. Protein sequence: CASSPAGVDGYTF. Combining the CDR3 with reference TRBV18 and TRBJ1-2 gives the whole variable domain NAGVMQNPRHLVRRRGQEARLRCSPMKGHSHVYWYRQLPEEGLKFMVYLQKENIIDESGMPKERFSAEFPKEGPSILRIQQVVRGDSAAYFCASSPAGVDGYTFGSGTRLTVV.

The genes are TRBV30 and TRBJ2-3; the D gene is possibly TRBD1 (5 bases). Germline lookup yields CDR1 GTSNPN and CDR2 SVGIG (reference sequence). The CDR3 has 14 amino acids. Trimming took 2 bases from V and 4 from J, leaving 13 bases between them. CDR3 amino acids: CAWSRGEVADTQYF. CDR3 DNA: TGTGCCTGGAGTAGGGGTGAGGTGGCAGATACGCAGTATTTT.

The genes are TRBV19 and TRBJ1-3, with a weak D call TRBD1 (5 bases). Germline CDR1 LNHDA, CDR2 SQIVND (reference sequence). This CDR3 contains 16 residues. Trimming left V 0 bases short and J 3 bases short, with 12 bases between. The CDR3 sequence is CASSIEGYRIGNTIYF. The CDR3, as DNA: TGTGCCAGTAGTATAGAGGGATACAGGATTGGAAACACCATATATTTT.

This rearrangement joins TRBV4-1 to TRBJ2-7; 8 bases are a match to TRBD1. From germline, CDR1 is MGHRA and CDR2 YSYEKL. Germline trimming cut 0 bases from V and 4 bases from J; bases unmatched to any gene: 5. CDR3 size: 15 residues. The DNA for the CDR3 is TGCGCCAGCAGCCAAGAGGGAGACAGGGGTTACGAGCAGTACTTC. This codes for CASSQEGDRGYEQYF.

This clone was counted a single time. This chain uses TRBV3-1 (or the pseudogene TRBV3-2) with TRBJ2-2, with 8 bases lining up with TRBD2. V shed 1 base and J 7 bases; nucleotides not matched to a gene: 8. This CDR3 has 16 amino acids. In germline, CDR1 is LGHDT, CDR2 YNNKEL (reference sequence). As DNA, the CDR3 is TGTGCCAGCAGCCAAGCCCCGGGACTAGTCGACGGGGAGCTGTTTTTT. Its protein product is CASSQAPGLVDGELFF.

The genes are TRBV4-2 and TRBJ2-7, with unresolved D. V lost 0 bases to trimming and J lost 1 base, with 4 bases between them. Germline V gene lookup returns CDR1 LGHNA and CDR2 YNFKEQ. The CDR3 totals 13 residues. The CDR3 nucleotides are TGTGCCAGCAGCCAAGATTCATCCTACGAGCAGTACTTC. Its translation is CASSQDSSYEQYF.

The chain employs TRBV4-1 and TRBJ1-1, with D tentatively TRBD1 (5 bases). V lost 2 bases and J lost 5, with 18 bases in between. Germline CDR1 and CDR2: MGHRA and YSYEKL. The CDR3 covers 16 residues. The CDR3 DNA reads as TGCGCCAGCAGCCAAACACCCGGGACCGGGGGGACTGAAGCTTTCTTT. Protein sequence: CASSQTPGTGGTEAFF.

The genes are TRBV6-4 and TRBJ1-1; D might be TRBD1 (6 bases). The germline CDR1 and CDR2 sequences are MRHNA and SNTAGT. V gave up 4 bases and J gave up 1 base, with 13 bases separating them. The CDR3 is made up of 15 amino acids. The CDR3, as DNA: TGTGCCAGCAGTGGTGGTGGACAGACGAACACTGAAGCTTTCTTT. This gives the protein CASSGGGQTNTEAFF.

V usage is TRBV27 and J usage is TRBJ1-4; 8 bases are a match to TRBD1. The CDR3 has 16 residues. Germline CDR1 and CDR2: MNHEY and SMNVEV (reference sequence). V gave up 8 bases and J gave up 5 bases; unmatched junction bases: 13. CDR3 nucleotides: TGTGCCAGCCGCCGCTCTTTGACAGGGGCAAATGAAAAACTGTTTTTT. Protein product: CASRRSLTGANEKLFF.

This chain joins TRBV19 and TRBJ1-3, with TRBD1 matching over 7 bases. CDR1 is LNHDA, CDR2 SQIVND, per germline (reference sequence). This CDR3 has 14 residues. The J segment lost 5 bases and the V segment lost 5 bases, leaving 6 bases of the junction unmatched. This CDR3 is CASSQGGFRNTIYF. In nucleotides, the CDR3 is TGTGCCAGTAGTCAGGGGGGCTTTAGAAACACCATATATTTT.

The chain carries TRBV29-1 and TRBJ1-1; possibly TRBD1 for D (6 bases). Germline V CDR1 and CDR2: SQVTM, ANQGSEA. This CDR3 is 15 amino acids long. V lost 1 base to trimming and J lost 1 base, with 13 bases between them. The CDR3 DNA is TGCAGCGTTGAAGGGGGGGGCAAGGGGAACACTGAAGCTTTCTTT. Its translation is CSVEGGGKGNTEAFF.

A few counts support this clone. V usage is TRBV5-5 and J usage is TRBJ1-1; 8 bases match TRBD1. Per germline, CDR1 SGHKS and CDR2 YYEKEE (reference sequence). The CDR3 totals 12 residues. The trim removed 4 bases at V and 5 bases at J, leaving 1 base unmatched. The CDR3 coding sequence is TGTGCCAGCAGCCGGACAGGGACTGAAGCTTTCTTT. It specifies CASSRTGTEAFF.

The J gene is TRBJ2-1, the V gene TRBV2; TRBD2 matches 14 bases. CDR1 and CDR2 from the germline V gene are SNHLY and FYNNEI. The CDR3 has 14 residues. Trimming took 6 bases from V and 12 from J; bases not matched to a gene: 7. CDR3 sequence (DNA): TGTGCCAGCAGAAGGACTGGGACTAGCGGGGGGCAGTTCTTC. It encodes CASRRTGTSGGQFF.

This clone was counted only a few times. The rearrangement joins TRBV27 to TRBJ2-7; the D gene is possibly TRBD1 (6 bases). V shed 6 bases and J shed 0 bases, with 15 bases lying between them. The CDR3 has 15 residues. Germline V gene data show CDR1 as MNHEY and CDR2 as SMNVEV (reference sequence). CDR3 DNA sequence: TGTGCCAGCAGACCGGCAGGGGCGAGCTCCTACGAGCAGTACTTC. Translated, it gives CASRPAGASSYEQYF.

As DNA, the CDR3 is TGTGCCAGCAGTTCCGGGGGGCCGGGCTACGAGCAGTACTTC. It translates to CASSSGGPGYEQYF. The chain employs TRBV6-5 and TRBJ2-7, with D tentatively TRBD2 (7 bases). V lost 4 bases and J lost 3, with 13 bases in between. Germline V gene data show CDR1 as MNHEY and CDR2 as SVGAGI. The CDR3 covers 14 residues.